The clone carrying this T cell receptor beta chain was recorded at least ten times. This specimen belongs to a study of patients and donors after allogeneic stem cell transplantation. TCRdb called the RT-PCR reads again in MiXCR, with one record for every CDR3 protein. The table has 70,000 to 95,000 distinct CDR3 sequences, approximately 5% seen once; the top ten hold around 2.6%. This CDR3 region has 14 residues. CDR1 and CDR2 from the germline V gene are LNHNV and YYDKDF (reference sequence). The V end was cut by 4 bases, the J end by 6 bases, with 14 bases between. This sequence originates from a human donor who was either an allogeneic HSCT recipient or a stem cell or donor lymphocyte infusion donor (not recorded which). It is not recorded whose cells these are; they may come from a transplant donor. The chain has TRBV15 and TRBJ2-3, with D tentatively TRBD1 (5 bases). Sequenced sample: blood, either unsorted or a sorted T cell fraction (not recorded which). As DNA, the CDR3 is TGTGCCACCAGCACCTTGACAGCGCCTGATACGCAGTATTTT. It encodes CATSTLTAPDTQYF.